Below are 8 T cell receptor beta chains sequenced from a single sample in a study of blood T cell repertoires in COVID-19. Profiled with immunoSEQ multiplex PCR; TCRdb holds only in-frame clones, not every one. The data show hundreds of thousands of clones, 91% seen once. What was sequenced was peripheral blood. These receptors came from a woman under 30 who had recovered from COVID-19.

The chain combines TRBV25-1 with TRBJ1-1; 8 positions match TRBD1. The trim removed 8 bases at V and 5 bases at J, leaving 19 bases unmatched. The germline V gene has CDR1 MGHDK and CDR2 SYGVNS. The CDR3 extends over 17 amino acids. CDR3 residues: CASEPRDRYILGTEAFF. For the CDR3, the DNA is TGTGCCAGCGAGCCTCGGGACAGGTATATTTTGGGGACTGAAGCTTTCTTT.

This rearrangement joins TRBV27 to TRBJ1-4; no reliable D call. V lost 5 bases, J lost 3 bases, and 10 bases lay in between. The germline V gene has CDR1 MNHEY and CDR2 SMNVEV (reference sequence). The CDR3 extends over 14 amino acids. The CDR3 DNA follows: TGTGCCAGCAGTCCCCTCTACCCTAATGAAAAACTGTTTTTT. The encoded protein is CASSPLYPNEKLFF.

This CDR3 is CAWSPGRTGNTIYF. CDR3 in DNA: TGTGCCTGGAGTCCCGGGAGAACTGGAAACACCATATATTTT. The rearrangement links TRBV30 to TRBJ1-3; D is uncertain. CDR1 and CDR2 (germline): GTSNPN, SVGIG (reference sequence). The V and J ends lost 2 bases and 2 bases respectively, with 10 bases between them. This CDR3 contains 14 residues.

The J gene is TRBJ2-1, the V gene TRBV4-1, with D perhaps matching TRBD2 (6 bases). The germline CDR1 and CDR2 sequences are MGHRA and YSYEKL. Trimming shortened V by 4 bases and J by 4 bases, and 14 bases separated the two germline ends. The CDR3 has 15 residues. CDR3 in DNA: TGCGCCAGCAGCCGAGGGGCTAGCGAATACAATGAGCAGTTCTTC. Encoded protein: CASSRGASEYNEQFF.

The V gene is TRBV18, the J gene TRBJ2-1, with 8 bases aligning to TRBD2. This CDR3 spans 17 amino acids. Looked up from germline, CDR1 is KGHSH and CDR2 is LQKENI. J was trimmed by 0 bases and V by 6 bases; bases with no gene match: 10. The CDR3 DNA is TGTGCCAGCTCCCAGGGTGTAGCGGGGTACTCCTACAATGAGCAGTTCTTC. Its translation: CASSQGVAGYSYNEQFF.

The V gene is TRBV28, the J gene TRBJ2-1; 10 bases align to TRBD2. The CDR3 is made up of 14 amino acids. Per the germline V gene, CDR1 is MDHEN and CDR2 is SYDVKM. Germline trimming cut 7 bases from V and 7 bases from J; bases unmatched to any gene: 7. CDR3 protein: CASTSSGSGNEQFF. The CDR3 DNA follows: TGTGCCAGCACTTCTAGCGGGAGTGGGAATGAGCAGTTCTTC. The variable domain in full, completed from reference TRBV28 and TRBJ2-1, reads DVKVTQSSRYLVKRTGEKVFLECVQDMDHENMFWYRQDPGLGLRLIYFSYDVKMKEKGDIPEGYSVSREKKERFSLILESASTNQTSMYLCASTSSGSGNEQFFGPGTRLTVL.

This clone has just a few counts. The V call is TRBV7-8, the J call TRBJ2-7; D is unclear. Per the germline V gene, CDR1 is SGHVS and CDR2 is FQNEAQ. The CDR3 contains 13 residues. V gave up 2 bases and J gave up 4 bases, with 9 bases separating them. The DNA of the CDR3 is TGTGCCAGCAGCTTAATCCGCGGATACGAGCAGTACGTC. Translation: CASSLIRGYEQYV.

The V and J genes are TRBV6-6 and TRBJ2-6; weak D call: TRBD2 (6 bases). The CDR3 has 15 residues. Trimming removed 8 bases at V and 0 bases at J, with 11 bases between. Germline values: CDR1 MNHNY, CDR2 SVGAGI (reference sequence). The CDR3 DNA sequence: TGTGCCAGCGAGGGGAGGATCTCTGGGGCCAACGTCCTGACTTTC. Encoded protein: CASEGRISGANVLTF.